This T cell receptor (beta chain) was found in a study of blood T cell repertoires in COVID-19. Study summary: Donors in the United States, Italy and Spain gave samples during acute or convalescent COVID-19. PBMCs, B-cell-depleted T cells, or T cells were the source of the cDNA or gDNA that made up the material.

Authors' analysis steps: From reference gene primer amplification, estimates of nucleated cell counts were derived. Generated by immunoSEQ multiplex PCR, the TCRdb table keeps only in-frame clones and is missing some. The V and J calls and clone size were taken over from that table, and D and trimming were inferred from the DNA. This table has approximately 400,000 clones, roughly nine tenths appearing once. CDR3 length equals 12 residues. Germline-derived CDR1 and CDR2 are SEHNR and FQNEAQ (reference sequence). Trimming shortened V by 7 bases and J by 1 base, and 7 bases separated the two germline ends.

This receptor was obtained from a man in his forties with acute or convalescent COVID-19. V usage is TRBV7-9 and J usage is TRBJ1-2; D remains unclear. The sequenced sample was peripheral blood. CDR3 sequence reads: CASIADNYGYTF. The DNA for the CDR3 is TGTGCCAGCATCGCAGATAACTATGGCTACACCTTC. Variable domain in full (rest from reference TRBV7-9 and TRBJ1-2): DTGVSQNPRHKITKRGQNVTFRCDPISEHNRLYWYRQTLGQGPEFLTYFQNEAQLEKSRLLSDRFSAERPKGSFSTLEIQRTEQGDSAMYLCASIADNYGYTFGSGTRLTVV.